The source of this TCR beta chain is a study of cytomegalovirus exposure and HLA in healthy donors (dated by TCRdb to about 2017). Background for the entire study: According to an earlier analysis of a few hundred of the donors, about 179 million T cells yielded 100 million or so unique TCR beta sequences and about 300 Gb of sequence data. In an earlier analysis of a few hundred of the donors, high-throughput TCR beta sequencing was used to judge whether each TCR beta V gene segment behaved as functional or pseudogenic. Every repertoire in the discovery cohort had been generated on one and the same sequencing platform. The study aimed to test whether cataloging public T cell receptors could reveal signatures of past pathogen exposure. To predict cytomegalovirus infection status, the study brought together high-throughput TCR immunosequencing, statistical association of individual TCRs with disease status, and machine learning. HLA typing included class I and class II loci at four-digit resolution. Across some 400 genotyped donors of the cohort, an average of roughly 250,000 unique TCR beta nucleotide sequences per donor were sequenced, and roughly 17% of those sequences were non-productive. Of the roughly 410 genotyped donors, approximately 80% were placed in the genetic ancestry cluster associated with self-reported Caucasian donors. About five DR-DQ haplotypes were handled as single units for association and clustering, since linkage in the cohort was strong. Along with the roughly 670-subject first cohort, a separate validation cohort of over 90 different subjects was used. A later genetic analysis took genome-wide SNP genotypes for about 55% of the roughly 670 donors and used that subset as a discovery cohort. About 300 gigabases of sequencing data and 75 million to 85 million unique TCR sequences made up an early release that covered approximately 700 HLA-typed donors. In the later analysis, no new phenotypic data were used to find candidate immune exposures; instead, reliance was placed on TCR beta sequences and their occurrence across donors. Donor age, sex, ethnicity and CMV serostatus were compiled alongside the repertoire data. Typing coverage differed by locus: A, B, C, DRB1 and DQB1 were typed in roughly 620-630 donors, DQA1 in 522, DPA1 in around 600, and DPB1 in just under 480. Using immunosequencing, the study profiled T cell repertoires from roughly 650 subjects and related those repertoires to cytomegalovirus serostatus. In a later analysis, previously published TCR beta repertoires from several hundred donors were re-analyzed and high-resolution HLA genotyping was added so that TCR occurrence patterns could be studied.

The cohort comprised fewer than 750 healthy bone marrow donors. At the time of sampling, every cohort member was nominally healthy, though immune exposures that went unrecorded were likely present. The donor tested CMV seronegative and was one of the 352 seronegative cohort members. Every donor gave a peripheral blood sample, and the peripheral blood mononuclear cells from that sample were used for TCR beta sequencing. Genomic DNA extraction from the blood cell samples was performed with the Qiagen DNeasy Blood Extraction Kit. Of note for this clone: It has no known antigen specificity. The sample holds no much larger clone one base away, and base qualities are not on file.

To prepare the library, the immunoSEQ multiplex PCR assay was applied. The multiplex PCR relied on a mix of 60 forward primers for TCR Vbeta segments and 13 reverse primers for TCR Jbeta segments. The CDR3 region of rearranged TCR beta genes was amplified from genomic DNA by a multiplex PCR assay. The Illumina HiSeq System was used to sequence the amplified TCR beta libraries as 87-base-pair reads. Per the authors' processing: In a later analysis, tens of millions of unique TCR beta chains were counted across the approximately 670 repertoires, and roughly 10 million of these chains were shared by at least two donors. To remove PCR and sequencing errors, raw reads were error-corrected and collapsed into unique sequences using a nearest-neighbor algorithm that merged closely related sequences. Alignment of CDR3 sequences to IMGT reference sequences was used to assign V, D and J gene segments. For a sequence to be retained, at least a six-nucleotide match to both a V gene segment and a J gene segment was required. Rearrangements were classified as productive when the CDR3 lacked stop codons and remained in frame with V and J, and all other rearrangements were classified as non-productive. CDR3 was defined by IMGT convention, running from the second conserved V-encoded cysteine to the conserved J-encoded phenylalanine. The earlier analysis of some 600 of the donors excluded sequences that lacked an unambiguous match to a single V gene segment. In an earlier analysis of 587 of the donors, V segments were called functional above 56.7% productive rearrangements and were called segregating when the between-donor standard deviation exceeded 5%. To diagnose cytomegalovirus status from the catalog of TCR beta chain sequences, a statistical classification framework was built. V and J gene assignment, in a later analysis, came from comparing TCR nucleotide sequences with IMGT/GENE-DB human TR gene sequences. Using the TCRdist pipeline, a later analysis assigned CDR3 sequences along with most-parsimonious VDJ recombination scenarios. In a later analysis, each TCR beta chain was defined by its CDR3 amino acid sequence together with its V-gene family, and reads lacking a unique V-gene family were excluded. To address suspected cross-contamination and a sequencing artifact, a later analysis removed approximately 600 highly shared, low-generation-probability nucleotide sequences. For each public chain, a later analysis derived a clonal expansion index from normalized ranks of inferred template counts within each repertoire. In a later analysis, generation probabilities were computed using a VDJ recombination model fitted to out-of-frame rearrangements, and the results were checked against IGoR. A later analysis scored TCR-TCR, TCR-HLA and TCR-CMV co-occurrence with hypergeometric tests, applying a repertoire-size bias correction to TCR pairs. To estimate false discovery rates, a later analysis permuted the HLA or CMV assignments 20 times. In a later analysis, co-occurring TCRs were grouped with DBSCAN, and TCRdist sequence similarity was added when clustering was performed within HLA-allele-positive subsets. Repertoires with fewer than 30,000 or more than 120,000 public chains, plus five repertoires with anomalous nucleotide sharing, were excluded from co-occurrence clustering. TCRdb limited this immuneACCESS table to in-frame rearrangements with V and J called. A share of clones is missing; checked studies link under half to unresolved V genes, and the rest is unexplained. The V and J calls and clone size are taken from that table; D and trimming were inferred from the DNA. Here the sample has 150,000 to 200,000 clones; around 81% occur a single time. Of the sample, approximately 1% is held by the ten largest clones.

CDR1 and CDR2, per the germline V gene, are SGHNT and YENEEA. Trimming costs V 5 bases and J 5 bases, and their ends lie 12 bases apart. The CDR3 runs 13 amino acids, cysteine and phenylalanine included. The only DNA kept is the CDR3, 39 bases in frame from the first base. The paper as a whole reports these results and caveats: The study listed 164 TCR beta chains as associated with cytomegalovirus. Because some donors lacked HLA typing at each locus, the association tests relied only on the typed subset. In a later analysis, over 15,000 TCR beta sequences were associated with specific HLA alleles at a false discovery rate of 0.05. Approximately 18 rarely observed V segments, including chromosome 9 orphons, were excluded from the earlier analysis of about 600 of the donors because counts were too low. A later analysis found that most CMV-associated TCR beta chains appeared HLA-restricted, with HLA associations seemingly driven largely by CMV exposure. A later analysis found that HLA-associated TCR beta chains were more clonally expanded and had lower generation probabilities than equally common non-associated chains. Some IMGT-functional V segments, including TRBV6-2 and TRBV6-3, could not be distinguished by the 87-base-pair reads and were therefore excluded. In a later analysis, the rate of TCR association differed among HLA loci, with DRB1 alleles having the most associated TCRs and HLA-C alleles having the fewest. The cohort was sequenced for TCR beta chains only, and without alpha or paired-chain data the features that could be detected were limited. In vitro tests confirmed that three of the cytomegalovirus-associated TCR beta chains recognize cytomegalovirus antigens. The only immune exposure information available for the cohort was CMV serostatus. A cluster of highly shared sequence variants was judged likely to represent a technical artifact of the sequencing pipeline. The classifier was reported to diagnose cytomegalovirus status with high specificity and sensitivity in both the original cohort and the validation cohort. V-gene and J-gene trimming of TCR beta chains was associated with a missense DCLRE1C variant in a later genetic analysis, and the association was replicated in an independent cohort. The authors suggested that the approach could potentially be extended to other disease states and immunological phenotypes. Several of the top co-occurrence clusters appeared to be linked to parvovirus B19, influenza, CMV and Epstein-Barr virus, according to a later analysis. Most TCR sequences were observed very rarely across donors, whereas some public TCRs were present in many individuals. Linkage disequilibrium might explain the correlated functional status among segregating V segments, but an unknown experimental factor could not be ruled out. Sequencing depth was assumed to be roughly uniform across donors in the presence/absence analyses, though that assumption may not hold. Assigning TCR associations to individual alleles was difficult when HLA alleles, especially DR and DQ, strongly co-occurred. A further reported finding was that TCR beta sequences accurately predicted the HLA-A and HLA-B alleles for most subjects in the first cohort. A later genetic analysis reported fewer N-insertions in productive TCRs among donors in an Asian-associated ancestry cluster than the roughly 690-donor mean. Broadly in line with IMGT annotations, most TCR beta V segments showed up in productive rearrangements about 87% or about 30% of the time in an earlier analysis of 587 of the donors.

The rearranged segments are TRBV11-3 and TRBJ1-1; the D gene is perhaps TRBD1, from 5 matching bases. The receptor comes from a woman aged 40 to 50 in good health and CMV-seronegative. The sample consisted of PBMCs. The CDR3 is CASSVWGGTEAFF. The DNA sequence follows: TGTGCCAGCAGCGTCTGGGGGGGAACTGAAGCTTTCTTT.